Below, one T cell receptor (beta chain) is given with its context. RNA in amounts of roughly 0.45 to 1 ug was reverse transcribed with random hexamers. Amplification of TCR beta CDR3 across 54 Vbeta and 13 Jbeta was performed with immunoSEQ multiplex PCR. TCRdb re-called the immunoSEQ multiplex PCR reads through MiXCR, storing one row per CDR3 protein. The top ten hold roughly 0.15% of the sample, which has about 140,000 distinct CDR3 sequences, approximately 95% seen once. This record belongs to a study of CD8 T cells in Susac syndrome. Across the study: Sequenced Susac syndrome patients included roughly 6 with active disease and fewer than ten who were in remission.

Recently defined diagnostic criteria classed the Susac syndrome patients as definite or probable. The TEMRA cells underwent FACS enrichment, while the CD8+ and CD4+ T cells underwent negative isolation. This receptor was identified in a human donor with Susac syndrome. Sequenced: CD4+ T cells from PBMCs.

The CDR3 sequence is CASRPWRGGQETQYF. As DNA, the CDR3 is TGTGCCAGCCGGCCCTGGCGGGGGGGCCAAGAGACCCAGTACTTC. This chain joins TRBV5-4 and TRBJ2-5, with 9 nucleotides matching TRBD2. Germline V gives CDR1 SGHNT, CDR2 YYREEE (reference sequence). The CDR3 is made up of 15 amino acids. The junction had 8 bases not matched to a gene; V was cut back by 7 bases and J by 1 base.